This T cell receptor beta chain originates from a study of cytomegalovirus exposure and HLA in healthy donors. With 60 Vbeta and 13 Jbeta primers, the PCR was carried out. Assay: immunoSEQ multiplex PCR; the TCRdb copy retains only in-frame clones and omits some. The repertoire holds 150,000 to 200,000 clones, with 75% as singletons. The source of this sequence is a man younger than 30 in good health and CMV-seropositive. The specimen was PBMCs.

CDR3: CASSLQTGKPNEQFF. In nucleotides, the CDR3 is TGCGCCAGCAGCTTACAAACAGGAAAACCCAATGAGCAGTTCTTC. The rearrangement links TRBV5-1 to TRBJ2-1; tentative D call: TRBD1 (5 bases). CDR1 is SGHRS, CDR2 YFSETQ, per germline. Trimming pared 2 bases from V and 6 bases from J, leaving 15 bases between. The CDR3 runs to 15 residues.